In its sample, the clone carrying this T cell receptor (beta chain) was seen a few times. As yet, its antigen is unknown. The data are from a study of cytomegalovirus exposure and HLA in healthy donors. Germline V gene lookup returns CDR1 SQVTM and CDR2 ANQGSEA. The CDR3 spans 18 residues. V shed 5 bases and J 1 base; nucleotides not matched to a gene: 15. PCR was performed using 60 Vbeta and 13 Jbeta primers. Method: immunoSEQ multiplex PCR; TCRdb's copy keeps in-frame clones and lacks some. The sample lists 60,000 to 75,000 clones; approximately 76% were seen once. Study results and caveats: In a later analysis, V- and J-gene trimming of beta chains associated with a DCLRE1C missense variant, replicated independently. Highly shared sequence variants in one cluster were likely a sequencing artifact. The majority of TCR sequences were rare, yet some public TCRs appeared in many donors.

This chain connects TRBV29-1 to TRBJ2-3; 10 positions match TRBD1. The origin of this receptor is a man aged 50 or older in good health and CMV-seronegative. The sample consisted of PBMCs. The DNA for the CDR3 is TGCAGCGTTAAAGTAAGGGGGACAGGGGTGAGGGGCACAGATACGCAGTATTTT. Translation: CSVKVRGTGVRGTDTQYF.